The 8 T cell receptor beta chains given below trace back to one sample, sequenced in a study of CD8 T cells in Susac syndrome (dated by TCRdb to between 2017 and 2020). The library was made by the immunoSEQ multiplex PCR assay. RNA was extracted using the RNeasy kit, and roughly 0.5 to 1 ug of the RNA was reverse transcribed with random hexamers. TCRdb reran the public reads through fastp at Q25 and MiXCR, keeping productive beta chains. Entries that share a CDR3 protein sequence are merged under the most common genes and DNA. Within this sample are roughly 190,000 distinct CDR3 sequences, with more than 85% of them counted one time only. The ten most abundant clones make up around 0.16% of the sample. Source material: CD8+ T cells from PBMCs. The source of these receptors is a human donor with Susac syndrome.

The rearrangement joins TRBV19 to TRBJ2-7; 7 nucleotides align to TRBD1. Unmatched junction bases numbered 13, after V lost 6 bases and J lost 2 bases. Germline lookup yields CDR1 LNHDA and CDR2 SQIVND (reference sequence). The CDR3 is 16 residues long. The CDR3 sequence: CASSYFGTDLTYEQYF. The CDR3 bases are TGTGCCAGTAGCTACTTTGGGACAGACCTAACCTACGAGCAGTACTTC. Looking up the rest from reference TRBV19 and TRBJ2-7 gives the full variable domain: DGGITQSPKYLFRKEGQNVTLSCEQNLNHDAMYWYRQDPGQGLRLIYYSQIVNDFQKGDIAEGYSVSREKKESFPLTVTSAQKNPTAFYLCASSYFGTDLTYEQYFGPGTRLTVT.

This chain uses TRBV7-2 with TRBJ1-5; the D is unclear. The germline V and J ends were trimmed by 1 base and 1 base, with 17 bases remaining between them. The germline V gene has CDR1 SGHTA and CDR2 FQGNSA. CDR3 length equals 18 residues. The CDR3 sequence: CASSLVVGWGGSNQPQHF. The CDR3 region has the DNA TGTGCCAGCAGCTTAGTGGTCGGTTGGGGAGGAAGCAATCAGCCCCAGCATTTT.

The chain joins TRBV20-1 to TRBJ2-1, with D maybe TRBD1 (6 bases). The V end lost 3 bases, the J end lost 0 bases, and 18 bases lay between the germline ends. The CDR3 spans 17 residues. Germline CDR1 reads DFQATT; CDR2 reads SNEGSKA (reference sequence). The CDR3 nucleotides are TGCAGTGCTAGCTCCTGGACAGAGAAAAGCTCCTACAATGAGCAGTTCTTC. Translating it yields CSASSWTEKSSYNEQFF.

This chain connects TRBV7-8 to TRBJ2-1; weak D call: TRBD2 (6 bases). Germline CDR1 and CDR2: SGHVS and FQNEAQ. The V end lost 5 bases, the J end lost 0 bases, and 14 bases lay between the germline ends. This CDR3 contains 16 residues. The CDR3 coding sequence is TGTGCCAGCAGCCCAACGGGACTTAGCTCCTACAATGAGCAGTTCTTC. This sequence encodes CASSPTGLSSYNEQFF.

The J gene is TRBJ1-6, the V gene TRBV27; 7 bases are shared with TRBD1. With V trimmed by 5 bases and J by 5 bases, 6 bases remained unmatched. This CDR3 is built from 15 residues. Germline CDR1 reads MNHEY; CDR2 reads SMNVEV (reference sequence). The CDR3 reads CASSAEGQNNSPLHF. Written as DNA, the CDR3 is TGTGCCAGCAGTGCCGAGGGACAGAATAATTCACCCCTCCACTTT.

V and J are TRBV5-1 and TRBJ2-1; 10 positions match TRBD2. V dropped 6 bases and J dropped 7; count of bases not matched to a gene: 7. This CDR3 comprises 14 residues. Germline loops: CDR1 SGHRS, CDR2 YFSETQ. This CDR3 reads CASTPSGRRNEQFF. In DNA form, the CDR3 reads TGCGCCAGCACCCCTAGCGGGAGAAGAAATGAGCAGTTCTTC.

This chain joins TRBV4-2 and TRBJ2-3; 9 nucleotides align to TRBD2. CDR1 and CDR2 from the germline V gene are LGHNA and YNFKEQ. This CDR3 contains 15 residues. Trimming at V came to 5 bases and at J to 2 bases, leaving 5 bases not matched to a gene. The CDR3 spells CASSELAGPTDTQYF. As DNA, the CDR3 is TGTGCCAGCAGCGAACTAGCGGGCCCCACAGATACGCAGTATTTT.

The CDR3 sequence: CASSPTGTGNSNQPQHF. The CDR3 DNA sequence: TGTGCCAGCAGCCCGACGGGGACGGGGAATAGCAATCAGCCCCAGCATTTT. V is TRBV7-9 and J is TRBJ1-5, with D maybe TRBD1 (5 bases). CDR3 length: 17 residues. CDR1 and CDR2 (germline): SEHNR, FQNEAQ (reference sequence). Trimming cost V 5 bases and J 0 bases, with 17 bases left between them.